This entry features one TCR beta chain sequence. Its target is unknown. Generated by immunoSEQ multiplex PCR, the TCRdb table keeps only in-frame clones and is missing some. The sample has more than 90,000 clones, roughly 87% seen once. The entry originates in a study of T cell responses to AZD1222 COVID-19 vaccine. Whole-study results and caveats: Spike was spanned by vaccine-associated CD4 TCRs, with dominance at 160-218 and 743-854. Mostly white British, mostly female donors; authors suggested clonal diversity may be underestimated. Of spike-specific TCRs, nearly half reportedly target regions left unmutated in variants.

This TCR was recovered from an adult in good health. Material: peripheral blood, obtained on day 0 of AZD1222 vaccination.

CDR3 loop: CASSSGRLYEQYF. The CDR3 DNA is TGTGCCAGCAGCTCCGGGAGACTCTACGAGCAGTACTTC. This chain connects TRBV6-5 to TRBJ2-7; maybe TRBD2 (6 bases). CDR1 and CDR2 from the germline V gene are MNHEY and SVGAGI. V shed 6 bases and J shed 3 bases, with 12 bases lying between them. CDR3 length equals 13 residues.